This T cell receptor (beta chain) emerged from a study of shared clonotypes between healthy human individuals. Study at large: Every donor yielded three CD4 naive, three CD4 memory, two CD8 naive and one CD8 memory plate.

Each replicate PCR on the sorted subsets used 200 to 250 ng DNA (around 31,000 T cell genomes). Sequencing was performed with immunoSEQ multiplex PCR; in TCRdb, only in-frame clones are kept and a portion is missing. The sample lists some 2.3 million clones, over 90% occurring once. V shed 4 bases, J shed 4 bases, and the junction held 2 bases outside the gene matches. The germline gives CDR1 MGHDK, CDR2 SYGVNS. This CDR3 has 13 amino acids. The sequence derives from a man in his late teens or twenties in good health. Some clones in this sample may be carry-over from other donors' samples. Sequences were obtained from naive CD4+ T cells from PBMCs. Subset denoted: CD45RA+ positively selected. The chain is built from TRBV25-1 and TRBJ1-2; 8 nucleotides line up with TRBD1. The CDR3 nucleotides are TGTGCCAGCAGTGTACAGGGGGGCTATGGCTACACCTTC. Amino acids: CASSVQGGYGYTF.